Each of the 26 T cell receptor beta chains below was sequenced from the same sample in a study of blood T cell repertoires in COVID-19. Clones were read by immunoSEQ multiplex PCR, and TCRdb kept only the in-frame ones, dropping some. The sample contains 200,000 to 300,000 clones, 88% of which appear only once. The source material was PBMCs or T cells enriched from blood (not recorded which). These receptors were obtained from a middle-aged woman with acute COVID-19.

The chain is built from TRBV7-9 and TRBJ1-2; perhaps TRBD1 as D (6 bases). This CDR3 comprises 14 residues. CDR1 is SEHNR, CDR2 FQNEAQ, per germline (reference sequence). V was shortened by 4 bases and J by 1 base, with 10 bases between the two germline ends. The CDR3 spells CASSWGTFNYGYTF. In DNA, the CDR3 is TGTGCCAGCAGCTGGGGGACATTTAACTATGGCTACACCTTC. Based on the CDR3 plus reference TRBV7-9 and TRBJ1-2, the full variable domain is DTGVSQNPRHKITKRGQNVTFRCDPISEHNRLYWYRQTLGQGPEFLTYFQNEAQLEKSRLLSDRFSAERPKGSFSTLEIQRTEQGDSAMYLCASSWGTFNYGYTFGSGTRLTVV.

This chain connects TRBV7-9 to TRBJ2-5; 9 nucleotides match TRBD1. The CDR3 length is 14 residues. The V and J ends lost 5 bases and 4 bases, in that order; junction bases with no gene match: 5. CDR1 is SEHNR and CDR2 is FQNEAQ in the germline V gene (reference sequence). CDR3 protein: CASSPADRGETQYF. The CDR3 nucleotides read TGTGCCAGCAGCCCGGCGGACAGGGGAGAGACCCAGTACTTC. The complete variable domain, with remaining parts taken from reference TRBV7-9 and TRBJ2-5, reads DTGVSQNPRHKITKRGQNVTFRCDPISEHNRLYWYRQTLGQGPEFLTYFQNEAQLEKSRLLSDRFSAERPKGSFSTLEIQRTEQGDSAMYLCASSPADRGETQYFGPGTRLLVL.

The chain couples TRBV24-1 to TRBJ1-5; 8 bases match TRBD1. The CDR3 is 16 residues long. V was clipped by 3 bases and J by 6 bases; unmatched bases: 9. Germline V CDR1 and CDR2: KGHDR, SFDVKD. The CDR3: CATSDKGQGGGQPQHF. CDR3 bases: TGTGCCACCAGTGATAAAGGACAGGGCGGGGGTCAGCCCCAGCATTTT.

The chain has TRBV14 and TRBJ1-1; D is unresolved. Germline-derived CDR1 and CDR2 are SGHDN and FVKESK. The CDR3 loop spans 14 amino acids. Trimming pared 1 base from V and 5 bases from J, leaving 11 bases between. The CDR3 sequence: CASSQASWQTEAFF. Written as DNA, the CDR3 is TGTGCCAGCAGCCAAGCGTCTTGGCAGACTGAAGCTTTCTTT.

V and J are TRBV14 and TRBJ2-7, with a possible D match to TRBD1 (7 bases). V was shortened by 4 bases and J by 5 bases, with 18 bases between the two germline ends. CDR1 SGHDN and CDR2 FVKESK come from the germline V gene. The CDR3 spans 15 residues. The CDR3 region has the DNA TGTGCCAGCAGCCCCAGGGGGGTTCTATTGAACGAGCAGTACTTC. Encoded protein: CASSPRGVLLNEQYF.

This chain uses TRBV7-3 with TRBJ2-1; TRBD2 agrees at 7 bases. The germline V gene encodes CDR1 SGHTA and CDR2 FQGTGA. V shed 6 bases and J 6 bases; nucleotides not matched to a gene: 5. The CDR3 contains 13 residues. CDR3 region: CASSSGGSNEQFF. CDR3 coding DNA: TGTGCCAGCAGTTCCGGCGGGAGCAATGAGCAGTTCTTC.

The chain recombines TRBV9 with TRBJ1-1; 7 bases are a match to TRBD1. Trimming cost V 4 bases and J 6 bases; bases outside gene matches: 9. The CDR3 totals 14 residues. CDR1 and CDR2 (germline): SGDLS, YYNGEE. CDR3 region: CASSRQGRRSEAFF. The CDR3 DNA is TGTGCCAGCAGCCGACAGGGCCGACGGTCTGAAGCTTTCTTT.

V and J are TRBV18 and TRBJ1-4; the D is unclear. V was clipped by 3 bases and J by 5 bases, with 10 bases between them. The CDR3 runs to 14 residues. In germline, CDR1 is KGHSH, CDR2 LQKENI. Written as DNA, the CDR3 is TGTGCCAGCTCACCTGTTTCTCAGAATGAAAAACTGTTTTTT. It codes for CASSPVSQNEKLFF.

This rearrangement joins TRBV4-3 to TRBJ1-2; perhaps TRBD1 as D (6 bases). The CDR3 totals 16 residues. Germline loops: CDR1 LGHNA, CDR2 YSLEER. Between the trimmed V and J ends, which lost 3 bases and 4 bases, there was a span of 18 bases. This CDR3 is CASSQTDYRVLYGYTF. In DNA, the CDR3 is TGCGCCAGCAGCCAGACCGACTACAGGGTTCTCTATGGCTACACCTTC.

The chain is built from TRBV9 and TRBJ1-6; possible D gene TRBD1, 5 bases. The V gene lost 0 bases and the J gene lost 8 bases, with 15 bases spanning the gap. This CDR3 has 16 residues. Germline assignment: CDR1 SGDLS and CDR2 YYNGEE. CDR3 region: CASSVDIQAGHSPLHF. DNA of the CDR3: TGTGCCAGCAGCGTAGACATACAGGCAGGGCATTCACCCCTCCACTTT.

The J gene is TRBJ1-1, the V gene TRBV5-8; TRBD1 matches 8 bases. This CDR3 has 15 amino acids. The V gene's germline CDR1 is SGHTS and CDR2 YDEGEE. V was pared by 3 bases and J by 6 bases, with 10 bases of the junction left unmatched. This chain's CDR3 is CASSSAGGIGAEAFF. DNA of the CDR3: TGTGCCAGCAGCTCCGCAGGGGGCATAGGGGCTGAAGCTTTCTTT.

The chain employs TRBV19 and TRBJ2-1; D remains unclear. V was shortened by 5 bases and J by 0 bases, with 14 bases between the two germline ends. CDR3 size: 16 residues. Germline values: CDR1 LNHDA, CDR2 SQIVND (reference sequence). The CDR3 is CASSPLAANSYNEQFF. The CDR3 DNA is TGTGCCAGTAGTCCCCTGGCGGCGAACTCCTACAATGAGCAGTTCTTC.

The CDR3 DNA reads TGTGCCAGTCTACACAATGGACAGGGTCTGCAGCCCCAGCATTTT. It encodes CASLHNGQGLQPQHF. The genes are TRBV28 and TRBJ1-5; 8 positions match TRBD1. After removal of 9 bases from V and 7 bases from J, the junction contained 14 bases not matched to a gene. The V gene's germline CDR1 is MDHEN and CDR2 SYDVKM. The CDR3 has 15 residues.

This clone was seen a single time. This chain uses TRBV11-2 with TRBJ1-5; weak D call: TRBD1 (5 bases). V dropped 5 bases and J dropped 9 bases, with 14 bases sitting between them. CDR1 SGHAT and CDR2 FQNNGV come from the germline V gene. The CDR3 length is 13 residues. The CDR3 region has the DNA TGTGCCAGCAGCCCCGACGGGGGTTGGCCCCAGCATTTT. This gives the protein CASSPDGGWPQHF.

The V call is TRBV5-1, the J call TRBJ1-2; D is ambiguous. Germline loops: CDR1 SGHRS, CDR2 YFSETQ. Trimming cost V 6 bases and J 1 base, with 13 bases left between them. This CDR3 has 14 amino acids. CDR3 residues: CASMEGGLNYGYTF. DNA for the CDR3: TGCGCCAGCATGGAAGGAGGCCTTAACTATGGCTACACCTTC.

This rearrangement joins TRBV9 to TRBJ2-3; possible D gene TRBD2, 6 bases. V was clipped by 4 bases and J by 0 bases, with 18 bases between them. This CDR3 comprises 17 residues. Germline loops: CDR1 SGDLS, CDR2 YYNGEE. The CDR3 loop reads CASSTPVLAYSTDTQYF. CDR3 coding DNA: TGTGCCAGCAGCACCCCAGTTCTAGCGTACAGCACAGATACGCAGTATTTT. The entire variable domain, with the rest obtained from reference TRBV9 and TRBJ2-3, is as follows: DSGVTQTPKHLITATGQRVTLRCSPRSGDLSVYWYQQSLDQGLQFLIQYYNGEERAKGNILERFSAQQFPDLHSELNLSSLELGDSALYFCASSTPVLAYSTDTQYFGPGTRLTVL.

V gene TRBV18 combines with J gene TRBJ2-2; 11 positions match TRBD2. This CDR3 region has 17 residues. Trimming cost V 2 bases and J 2 bases; bases outside gene matches: 4. Germline CDR1 KGHSH, CDR2 LQKENI. DNA of the CDR3: TGTGCCAGCTCACCAGCACTAGCGGGAGATAACACCGGGGAGCTGTTTTTT. Protein product: CASSPALAGDNTGELFF.

The chain uses TRBV10-3 and TRBJ2-3; perhaps TRBD1 as D (5 bases). The V gene lost 2 bases and the J gene lost 4 bases, with 7 bases spanning the gap. This CDR3 is built from 13 residues. CDR1 ENHRY and CDR2 SYGVKD come from the germline V gene. The DNA of the CDR3 is TGTGCCATCAGTGAGAAGGGGTCAGATACGCAGTATTTT. Its translation: CAISEKGSDTQYF.

The chain employs TRBV10-2 and TRBJ1-6, with no clear D. CDR3 size: 15 residues. Deletions cut 6 bases from V and 6 bases from J, with 15 bases between. Germline assignment: CDR1 WSHSY and CDR2 SAAADI. The CDR3 sequence is CASSLNRGVNSPLHF. DNA of the CDR3: TGCGCCAGCAGCCTTAACCGCGGCGTTAATTCACCCCTCCACTTT.

This chain uses TRBV10-2 with TRBJ2-1; 8 nucleotides match TRBD1. CDR3 length equals 14 residues. The V and J ends lost 6 bases and 9 bases, in that order; junction bases with no gene match: 10. Germline V lookup: CDR1 WSHSY, CDR2 SAAADI. CDR3 in DNA: TGCGCCAGCAGCTACGTCACAGGGGGAGGTGAGCAGTTCTTC. Translated: CASSYVTGGGEQFF.

V and J are TRBV7-9 and TRBJ1-2, with 7 bases matching TRBD1. Trimming at V came to 6 bases and at J to 7 bases, leaving 14 bases not matched to a gene. Looked up from germline, CDR1 is SEHNR and CDR2 is FQNEAQ (reference sequence). The CDR3 is made up of 15 amino acids. The CDR3 DNA follows: TGTGCCAGCAGGCCGAGGGACAGCCTCCCTAGTGGCTACACCTTC. Translated, it gives CASRPRDSLPSGYTF.

There are a few counts of this clone. The V and J genes are TRBV28 and TRBJ1-5; TRBD1 aligns across 7 bases. Germline assignment: CDR1 MDHEN and CDR2 SYDVKM. The CDR3 runs to 15 residues. The junction had 10 bases not matched to a gene; V was cut back by 6 bases and J by 5 bases. CDR3 sequence reads: CASRIPGQRYQPQHF. The CDR3 nucleotides are TGTGCCAGCAGAATCCCGGGACAGAGATATCAGCCCCAGCATTTT.

The gene calls are TRBV24-1 and TRBJ2-3; D might be TRBD2 (6 bases). CDR3 size: 13 residues. V was shortened by 6 bases and J by 2 bases, with 8 bases between the two germline ends. Germline CDR1 KGHDR, CDR2 SFDVKD. The CDR3 is CATSRRDTDTQYF. As DNA, the CDR3 is TGTGCCACCAGTCGGCGGGACACAGATACGCAGTATTTT.

V usage is TRBV3-1 (or the pseudogene TRBV3-2) and J usage is TRBJ1-6, with 7 bases identical to TRBD1. The CDR3 length is 15 residues. Per the germline V gene, CDR1 is LGHDT and CDR2 is YNNKEL (reference sequence). With V trimmed by 4 bases and J by 7 bases, 7 bases remained unmatched. The CDR3 region has the DNA TGTGCCAGCAGCCGCAGGACAGGACTAAATTCACCCCTCCACTTT. Translation: CASSRRTGLNSPLHF.

The rearrangement links TRBV4-2 to TRBJ2-7, with 9 bases aligning to TRBD2. The germline V gene encodes CDR1 LGHNA and CDR2 YNFKEQ. V lost 1 base to trimming and J lost 5 bases; unmatched junction nucleotides: 6. The CDR3 is made up of 15 amino acids. DNA for the CDR3: TGTGCCAGCAGCCAAGGCGGGAGGGCCGCGAACGAGCAGTACTTC. The encoded protein is CASSQGGRAANEQYF.

The chain links TRBV3-1 (or the pseudogene TRBV3-2) to TRBJ2-7; 7 bases are shared with TRBD2. Trimming cost V 0 bases and J 6 bases; bases outside gene matches: 8. Germline CDR1 LGHDT, CDR2 YNNKEL (reference sequence). The length of the CDR3 is 15 residues. The CDR3 loop reads CASSQDPWGLSEQYF. In DNA, the CDR3 is TGTGCCAGCAGCCAAGATCCGTGGGGACTAAGCGAGCAGTACTTC.